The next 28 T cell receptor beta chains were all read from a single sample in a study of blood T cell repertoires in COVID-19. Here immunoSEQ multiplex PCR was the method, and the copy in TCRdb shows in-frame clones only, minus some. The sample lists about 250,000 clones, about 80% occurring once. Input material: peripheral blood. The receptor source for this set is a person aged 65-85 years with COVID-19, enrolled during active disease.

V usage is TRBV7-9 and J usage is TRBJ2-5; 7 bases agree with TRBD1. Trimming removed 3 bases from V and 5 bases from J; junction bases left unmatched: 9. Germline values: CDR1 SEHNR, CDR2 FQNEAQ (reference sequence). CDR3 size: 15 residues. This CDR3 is CASSFDRDTSETQYF. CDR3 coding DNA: TGTGCCAGCAGCTTCGACAGGGACACGAGTGAGACCCAGTACTTC.

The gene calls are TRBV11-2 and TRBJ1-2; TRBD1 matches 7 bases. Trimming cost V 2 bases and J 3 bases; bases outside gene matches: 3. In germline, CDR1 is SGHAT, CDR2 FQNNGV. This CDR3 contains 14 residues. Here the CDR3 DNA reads TGTGCCAGCAGCTTAAGGGGGCCGGACTATGGCTACACCTTC. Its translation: CASSLRGPDYGYTF.

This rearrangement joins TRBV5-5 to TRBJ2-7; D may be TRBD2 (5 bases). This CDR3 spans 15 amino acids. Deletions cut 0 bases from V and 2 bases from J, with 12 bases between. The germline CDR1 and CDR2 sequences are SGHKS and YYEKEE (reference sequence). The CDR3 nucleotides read TGTGCCAGCAGCTTGGAGGGATTCGGGGCCTACGAGCAGTACTTC. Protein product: CASSLEGFGAYEQYF.

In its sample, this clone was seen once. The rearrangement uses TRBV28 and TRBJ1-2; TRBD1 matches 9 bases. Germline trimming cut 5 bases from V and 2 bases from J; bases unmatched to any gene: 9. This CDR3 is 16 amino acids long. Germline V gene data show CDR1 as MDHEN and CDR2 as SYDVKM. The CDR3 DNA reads TGTGCCAGCAGTCTGGGACAGGGAGTCGTCAACTATGGCTACACCTTC. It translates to CASSLGQGVVNYGYTF.

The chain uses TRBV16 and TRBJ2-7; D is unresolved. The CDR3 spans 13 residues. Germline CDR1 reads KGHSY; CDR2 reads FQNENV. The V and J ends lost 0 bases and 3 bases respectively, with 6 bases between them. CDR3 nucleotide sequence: TGTGCCAGCAGCCAATCCGGTGACTACGAGCAGTACTTC. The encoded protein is CASSQSGDYEQYF.

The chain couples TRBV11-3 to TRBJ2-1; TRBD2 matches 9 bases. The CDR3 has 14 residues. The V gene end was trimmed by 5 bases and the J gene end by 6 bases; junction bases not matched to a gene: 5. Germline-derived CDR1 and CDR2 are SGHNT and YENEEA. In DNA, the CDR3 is TGTGCCAGCAGCGTGGGACTAGCCGGCAATGAGCAGTTCTTC. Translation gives CASSVGLAGNEQFF.

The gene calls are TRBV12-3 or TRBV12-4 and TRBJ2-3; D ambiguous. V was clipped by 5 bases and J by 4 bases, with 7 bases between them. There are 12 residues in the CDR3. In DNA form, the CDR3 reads TGTGCCAGCAGTCGATCAGCAGATACGCAGTATTTT. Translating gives CASSRSADTQYF.

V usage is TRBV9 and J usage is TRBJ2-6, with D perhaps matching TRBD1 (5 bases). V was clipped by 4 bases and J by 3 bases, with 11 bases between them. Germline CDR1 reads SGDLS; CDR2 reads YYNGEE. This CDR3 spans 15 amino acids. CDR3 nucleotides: TGTGCCAGCAGCATACGCAGGGATGGGGCCAACGTCCTGACTTTC. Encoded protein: CASSIRRDGANVLTF.

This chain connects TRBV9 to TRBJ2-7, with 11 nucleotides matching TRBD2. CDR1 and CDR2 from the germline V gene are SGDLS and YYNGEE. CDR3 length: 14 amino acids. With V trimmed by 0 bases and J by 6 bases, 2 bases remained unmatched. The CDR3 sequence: CASSVDLAGGEQYF. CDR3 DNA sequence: TGTGCCAGCAGCGTAGACCTAGCGGGAGGCGAGCAGTACTTC.

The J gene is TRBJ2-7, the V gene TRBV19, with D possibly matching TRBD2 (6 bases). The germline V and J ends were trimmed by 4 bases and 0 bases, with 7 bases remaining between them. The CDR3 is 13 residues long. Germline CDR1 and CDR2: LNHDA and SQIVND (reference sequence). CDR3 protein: CASSKEGSYEQYF. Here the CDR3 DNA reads TGTGCCAGTAGTAAGGAGGGCTCCTACGAGCAGTACTTC.

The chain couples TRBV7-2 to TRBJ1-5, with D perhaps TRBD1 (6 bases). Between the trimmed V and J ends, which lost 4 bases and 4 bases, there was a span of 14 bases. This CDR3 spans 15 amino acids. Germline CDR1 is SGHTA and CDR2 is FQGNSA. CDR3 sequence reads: CASSSRQGMNQPQHF. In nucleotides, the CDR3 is TGTGCCAGCAGCTCCCGCCAGGGGATGAATCAGCCCCAGCATTTT.

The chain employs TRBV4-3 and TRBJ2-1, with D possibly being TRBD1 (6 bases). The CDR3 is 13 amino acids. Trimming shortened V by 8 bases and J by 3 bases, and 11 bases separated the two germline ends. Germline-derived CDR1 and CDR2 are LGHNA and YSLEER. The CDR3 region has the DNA TGCGCCAGCTCACAGGGAAACTACAATGAGCAGTTCTTC. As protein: CASSQGNYNEQFF.

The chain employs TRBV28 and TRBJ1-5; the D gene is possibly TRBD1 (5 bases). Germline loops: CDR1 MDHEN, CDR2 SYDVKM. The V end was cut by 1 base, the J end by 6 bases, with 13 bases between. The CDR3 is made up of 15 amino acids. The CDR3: CASSLSAGYSQPQHF. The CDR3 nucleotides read TGTGCCAGCAGTTTATCCGCAGGGTATAGTCAGCCCCAGCATTTT.

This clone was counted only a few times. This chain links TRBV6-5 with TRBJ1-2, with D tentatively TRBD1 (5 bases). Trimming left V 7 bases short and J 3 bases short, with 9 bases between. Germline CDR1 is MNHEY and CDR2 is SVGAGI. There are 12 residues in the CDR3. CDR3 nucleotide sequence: TGTGCCAGCACCGCGACAGACTATGGCTACACCTTC. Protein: CASTATDYGYTF.

The CDR3, as DNA: TGTGCCAGCAGCTTAGCGGGGACAGGGCAGGGAGAGCAGTACTTC. Encoded protein: CASSLAGTGQGEQYF. The chain carries TRBV11-2 and TRBJ2-7; 9 bases are a match to TRBD1. J was trimmed by 7 bases and V by 1 base; bases with no gene match: 8. The CDR3 runs 15 residues. Germline CDR1 reads SGHAT; CDR2 reads FQNNGV. The variable domain in full, completed from reference TRBV11-2 and TRBJ2-7, reads EAGVAQSPRYKIIEKRQSVAFWCNPISGHATLYWYQQILGQGPKLLIQFQNNGVVDDSQLPKDRFSAERLKGVDSTLKIQPAKLEDSAVYLCASSLAGTGQGEQYFGPGTRLTVT.

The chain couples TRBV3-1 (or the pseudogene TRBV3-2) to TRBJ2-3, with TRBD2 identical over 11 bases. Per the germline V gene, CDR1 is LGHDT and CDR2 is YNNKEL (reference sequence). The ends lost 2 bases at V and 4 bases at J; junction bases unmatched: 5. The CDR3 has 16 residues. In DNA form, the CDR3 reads TGTGCCAGCAGCCAATACAGTAGCGGGGGGGCAGATACGCAGTATTTT. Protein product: CASSQYSSGGADTQYF.

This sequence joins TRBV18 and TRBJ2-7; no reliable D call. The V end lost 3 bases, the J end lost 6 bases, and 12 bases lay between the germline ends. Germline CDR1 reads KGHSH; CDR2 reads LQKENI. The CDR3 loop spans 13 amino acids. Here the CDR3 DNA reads TGTGCCAGCTCACCCTCTCCTAACAGCGAGCAGTACTTC. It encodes CASSPSPNSEQYF.

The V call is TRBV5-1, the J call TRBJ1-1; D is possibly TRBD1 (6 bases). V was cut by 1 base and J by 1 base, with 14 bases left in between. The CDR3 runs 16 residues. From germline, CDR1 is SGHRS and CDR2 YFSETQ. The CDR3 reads CASSLTGSTPNTEAFF. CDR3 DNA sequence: TGCGCCAGCAGCTTGACAGGGAGTACCCCGAACACTGAAGCTTTCTTT.

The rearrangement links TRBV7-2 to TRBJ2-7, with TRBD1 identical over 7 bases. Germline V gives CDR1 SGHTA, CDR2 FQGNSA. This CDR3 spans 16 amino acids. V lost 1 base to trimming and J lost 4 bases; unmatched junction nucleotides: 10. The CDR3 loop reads CASSLVPGQNAYEQYF. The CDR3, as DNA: TGTGCCAGCAGCTTAGTCCCGGGACAGAATGCTTACGAGCAGTACTTC.

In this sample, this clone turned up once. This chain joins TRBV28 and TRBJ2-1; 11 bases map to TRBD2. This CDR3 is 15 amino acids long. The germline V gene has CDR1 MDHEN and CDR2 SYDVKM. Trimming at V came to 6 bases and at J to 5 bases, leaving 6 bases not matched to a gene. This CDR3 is CASSLGTSGNNEQFF. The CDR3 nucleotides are TGTGCCAGCAGCCTGGGGACTAGCGGTAACAATGAGCAGTTCTTC.

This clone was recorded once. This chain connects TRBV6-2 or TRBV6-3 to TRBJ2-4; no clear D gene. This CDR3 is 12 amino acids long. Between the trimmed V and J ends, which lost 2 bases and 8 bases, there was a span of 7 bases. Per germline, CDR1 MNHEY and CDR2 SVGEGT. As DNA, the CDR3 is TGTGCCAGCAGTTACGGAGTTCACATTCAGTACTTC. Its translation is CASSYGVHIQYF.

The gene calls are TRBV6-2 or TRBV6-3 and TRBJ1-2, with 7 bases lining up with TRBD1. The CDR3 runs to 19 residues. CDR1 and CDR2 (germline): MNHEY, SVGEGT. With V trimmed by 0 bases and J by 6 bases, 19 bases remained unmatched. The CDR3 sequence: CASSYSSVSRDRQLNGYTF. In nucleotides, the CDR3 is TGTGCCAGCAGTTACTCCTCAGTGAGCCGGGACAGACAACTTAATGGCTACACCTTC.

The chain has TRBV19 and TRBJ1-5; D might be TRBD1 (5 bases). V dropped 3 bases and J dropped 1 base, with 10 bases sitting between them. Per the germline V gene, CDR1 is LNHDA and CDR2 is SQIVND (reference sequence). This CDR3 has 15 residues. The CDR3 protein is CASSMPGSSNQPQHF. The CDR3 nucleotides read TGTGCCAGTAGTATGCCAGGGTCCAGCAATCAGCCCCAGCATTTT.

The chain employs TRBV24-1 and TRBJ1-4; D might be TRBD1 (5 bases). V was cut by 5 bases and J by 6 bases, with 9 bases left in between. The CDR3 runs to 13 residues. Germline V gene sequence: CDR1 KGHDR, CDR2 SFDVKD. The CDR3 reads CATSGEGDEKLFF. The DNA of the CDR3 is TGTGCCACCAGTGGGGAAGGGGATGAAAAACTGTTTTTT.

The CDR3 reads CASSYRGPLASTANTGELFF. In DNA, the CDR3 is TGTGCCAGCAGTTACAGGGGGCCGCTAGCTTCAACCGCGAACACCGGGGAGCTGTTTTTT. The V call is TRBV6-2 or TRBV6-3, the J call TRBJ2-2; the match to TRBD1 covers 7 bases. Germline CDR1 and CDR2: MNHEY and SVGEGT. This CDR3 contains 20 residues. Trimming removed 2 bases from V and 0 bases from J; junction bases left unmatched: 15.

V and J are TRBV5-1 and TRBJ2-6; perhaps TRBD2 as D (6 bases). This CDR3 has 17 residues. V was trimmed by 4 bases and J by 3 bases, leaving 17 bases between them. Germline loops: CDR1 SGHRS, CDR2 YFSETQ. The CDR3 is CASSQLGREGGANVLTF. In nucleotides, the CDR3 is TGCGCCAGCAGCCAATTGGGGCGGGAAGGTGGGGCCAACGTCCTGACTTTC.

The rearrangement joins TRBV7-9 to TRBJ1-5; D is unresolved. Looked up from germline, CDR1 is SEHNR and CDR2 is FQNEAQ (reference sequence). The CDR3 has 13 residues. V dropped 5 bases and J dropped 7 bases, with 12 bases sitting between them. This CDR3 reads CASSREDEQPQHF. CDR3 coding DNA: TGTGCCAGCAGCCGAGAAGATGAGCAGCCCCAGCATTTT.

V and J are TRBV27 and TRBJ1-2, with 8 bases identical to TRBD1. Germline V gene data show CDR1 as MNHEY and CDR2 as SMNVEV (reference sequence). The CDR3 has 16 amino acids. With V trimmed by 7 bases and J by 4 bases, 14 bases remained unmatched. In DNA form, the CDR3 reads TGTGCCAGCACCCAAGGGGCAGGGGGCGCAATCTATGGCTACACCTTC. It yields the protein CASTQGAGGAIYGYTF.